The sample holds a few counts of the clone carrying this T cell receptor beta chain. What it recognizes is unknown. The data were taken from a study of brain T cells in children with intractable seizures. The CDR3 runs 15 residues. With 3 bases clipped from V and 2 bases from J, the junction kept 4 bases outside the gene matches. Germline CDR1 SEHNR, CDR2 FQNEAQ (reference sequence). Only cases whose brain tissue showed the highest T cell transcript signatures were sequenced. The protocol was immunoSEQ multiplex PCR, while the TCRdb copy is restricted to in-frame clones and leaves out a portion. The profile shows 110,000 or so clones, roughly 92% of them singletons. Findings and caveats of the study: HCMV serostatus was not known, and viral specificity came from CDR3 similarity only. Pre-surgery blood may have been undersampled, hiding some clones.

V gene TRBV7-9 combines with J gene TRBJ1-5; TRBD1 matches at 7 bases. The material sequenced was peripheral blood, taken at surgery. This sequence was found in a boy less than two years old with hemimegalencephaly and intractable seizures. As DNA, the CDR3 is TGTGCCAGCAGCTTGGGAGACAGGGGCAATCAGCCCCAGCATTTT. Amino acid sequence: CASSLGDRGNQPQHF.